This TCR beta chain is from a study of blood T cell repertoires in COVID-19. Study details: In each case, the material was cDNA or gDNA derived from T cells, B-cell-depleted T cells, or PBMCs.

The data were produced by immunoSEQ multiplex PCR, yet TCRdb's version contains in-frame clones alone and is incomplete. The table lists 150,000 to 200,000 clones, approximately 90% of them singletons. CDR3 length: 17 amino acids. J was trimmed by 7 bases and V by 1 base; bases with no gene match: 10. Germline-derived CDR1 and CDR2 are SNHLY and FYNNEI. The source of this sequence is a man in his 70s with active or convalescent COVID-19. The chain is built from TRBV2 and TRBJ2-2; 9 bases agree with TRBD2. Input material: peripheral blood. The CDR3, as DNA: TGTGCCAGCAGTGAAGAGTATGCGGGAGGGATTGACGGGGAGCTGTTTTTT. It codes for CASSEEYAGGIDGELFF. Full variable domain (missing parts from reference TRBV2 and TRBJ2-2): EPEVTQTPSHQVTQMGQEVILRCVPISNHLYFYWYRQILGQKVEFLVSFYNNEISEKSEIFDDQFSVERPDGSNFTLKIRSTKLEDSAMYFCASSEEYAGGIDGELFFGEGSRLTVL.